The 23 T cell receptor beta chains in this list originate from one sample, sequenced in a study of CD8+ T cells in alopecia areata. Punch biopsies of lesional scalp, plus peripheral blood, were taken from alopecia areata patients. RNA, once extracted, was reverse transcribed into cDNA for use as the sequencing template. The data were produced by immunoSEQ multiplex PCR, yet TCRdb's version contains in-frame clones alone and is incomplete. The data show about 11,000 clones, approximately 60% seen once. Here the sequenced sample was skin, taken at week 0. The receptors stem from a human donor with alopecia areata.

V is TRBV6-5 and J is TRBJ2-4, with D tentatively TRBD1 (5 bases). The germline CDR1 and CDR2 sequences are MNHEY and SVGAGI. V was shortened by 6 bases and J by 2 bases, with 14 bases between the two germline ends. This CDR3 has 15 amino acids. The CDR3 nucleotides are TGTGCCAGCAGGGGCAGGGTCGGGTCCAAAAACATTCAGTACTTC. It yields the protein CASRGRVGSKNIQYF.

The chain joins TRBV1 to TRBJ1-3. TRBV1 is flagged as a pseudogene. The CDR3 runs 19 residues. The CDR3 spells CTSSRNPPGGGLSGNTIYF. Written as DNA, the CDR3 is TGCACCAGCAGCCGAAACCCACCAGGGGGGGGCCTCTCTGGAAACACCATATATTTT.

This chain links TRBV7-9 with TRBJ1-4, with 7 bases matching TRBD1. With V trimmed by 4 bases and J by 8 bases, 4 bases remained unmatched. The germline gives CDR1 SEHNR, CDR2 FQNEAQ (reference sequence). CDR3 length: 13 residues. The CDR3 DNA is TGTGCCAGCAGCTCTTCAGGGGGAGAAAAACTGTTTTTT. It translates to CASSSSGGEKLFF. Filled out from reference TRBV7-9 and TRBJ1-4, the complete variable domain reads DTGVSQNPRHKITKRGQNVTFRCDPISEHNRLYWYRQTLGQGPEFLTYFQNEAQLEKSRLLSDRFSAERPKGSFSTLEIQRTEQGDSAMYLCASSSSGGEKLFFGSGTQLSVL.

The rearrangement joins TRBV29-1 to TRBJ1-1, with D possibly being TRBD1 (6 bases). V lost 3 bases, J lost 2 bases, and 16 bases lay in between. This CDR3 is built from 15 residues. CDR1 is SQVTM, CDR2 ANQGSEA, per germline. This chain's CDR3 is CSVEKGGQINTEAFF. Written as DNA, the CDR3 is TGCAGCGTTGAGAAGGGAGGACAGATTAACACTGAAGCTTTCTTT.

CDR3 DNA: TGTGCCAGCAGCCCGAGGGGTTCTGACACCGGGGAGCTGTTTTTT. Protein sequence: CASSPRGSDTGELFF. This chain joins TRBV4-2 and TRBJ2-2, with D perhaps being TRBD1 or TRBD2 (5 bases each). This CDR3 contains 15 residues. Germline V gene lookup returns CDR1 LGHNA and CDR2 YNFKEQ. V shed 4 bases and J shed 3 bases, with 12 bases lying between them.

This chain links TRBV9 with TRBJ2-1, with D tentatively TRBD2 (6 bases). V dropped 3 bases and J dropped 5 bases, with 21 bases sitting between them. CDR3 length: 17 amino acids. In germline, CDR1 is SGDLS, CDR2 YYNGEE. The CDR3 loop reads CASSDPIAAGGNNEQFF. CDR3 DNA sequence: TGTGCCAGCAGCGACCCGATCGCGGCCGGGGGAAACAATGAGCAGTTCTTC.

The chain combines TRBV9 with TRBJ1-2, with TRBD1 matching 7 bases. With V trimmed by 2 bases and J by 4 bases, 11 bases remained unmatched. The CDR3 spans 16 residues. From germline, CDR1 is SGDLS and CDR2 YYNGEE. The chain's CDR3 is CASSVHHTGAAYGYTF. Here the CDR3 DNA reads TGTGCCAGCAGCGTTCATCACACAGGGGCTGCCTATGGCTACACCTTC.

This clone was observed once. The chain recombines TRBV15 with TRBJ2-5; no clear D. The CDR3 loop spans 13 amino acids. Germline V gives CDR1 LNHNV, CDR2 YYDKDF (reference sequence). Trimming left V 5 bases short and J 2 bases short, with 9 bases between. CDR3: CATSGPNQETQYF. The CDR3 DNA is TGTGCCACCAGCGGACCGAATCAAGAGACCCAGTACTTC.

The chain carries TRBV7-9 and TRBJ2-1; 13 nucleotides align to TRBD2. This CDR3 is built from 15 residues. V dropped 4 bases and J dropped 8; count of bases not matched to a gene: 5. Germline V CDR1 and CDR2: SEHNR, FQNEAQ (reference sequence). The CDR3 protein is CASSSGLAGADEQFF. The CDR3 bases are TGTGCCAGCAGCTCTGGACTAGCGGGAGCTGATGAGCAGTTCTTC.

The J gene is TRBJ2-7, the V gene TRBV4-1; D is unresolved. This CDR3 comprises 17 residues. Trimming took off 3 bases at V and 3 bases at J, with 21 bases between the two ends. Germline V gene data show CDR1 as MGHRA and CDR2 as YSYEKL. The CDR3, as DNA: TGCGCCAGCAGCCATGCCCTCGTACCCCCGGGTCTCTACGAGCAGTACTTC. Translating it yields CASSHALVPPGLYEQYF.

The CDR3 reads CASSYLSLGDTQYF. CDR3 bases: TGTGCCAGCAGTTACCTGAGCCTCGGAGATACGCAGTATTTT. The chain couples TRBV6-6 to TRBJ2-3; D is unresolved. This CDR3 has 14 amino acids. Germline V lookup: CDR1 MNHNY, CDR2 SVGAGI (reference sequence). The V end lost 2 bases, the J end lost 5 bases, and 11 bases lay between the germline ends.

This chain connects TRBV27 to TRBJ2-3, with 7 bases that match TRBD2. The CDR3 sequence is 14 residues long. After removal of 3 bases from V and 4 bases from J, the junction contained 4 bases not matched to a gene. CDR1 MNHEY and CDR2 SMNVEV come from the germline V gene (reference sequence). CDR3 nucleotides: TGTGCCAGCAGTTTCGCGGGAGCCCCAGATACGCAGTATTTT. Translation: CASSFAGAPDTQYF.

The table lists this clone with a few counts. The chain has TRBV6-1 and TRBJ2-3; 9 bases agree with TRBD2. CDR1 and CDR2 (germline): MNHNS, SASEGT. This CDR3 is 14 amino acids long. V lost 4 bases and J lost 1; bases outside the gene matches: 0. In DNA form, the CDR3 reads TGTGCCAGCAGTGTAGCGGGGGGCACAGATACGCAGTATTTT. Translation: CASSVAGGTDTQYF.

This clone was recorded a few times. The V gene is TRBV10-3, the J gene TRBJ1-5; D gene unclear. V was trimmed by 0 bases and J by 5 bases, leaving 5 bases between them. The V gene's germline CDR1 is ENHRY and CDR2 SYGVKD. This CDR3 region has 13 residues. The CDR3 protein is CAISESLDQPQHF. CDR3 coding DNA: TGTGCCATCAGTGAGTCGTTGGATCAGCCCCAGCATTTT.

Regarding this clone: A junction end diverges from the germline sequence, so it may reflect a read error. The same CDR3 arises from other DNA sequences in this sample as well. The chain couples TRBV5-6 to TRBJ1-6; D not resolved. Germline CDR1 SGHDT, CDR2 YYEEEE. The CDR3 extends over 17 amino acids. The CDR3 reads CASSGNDVFSYNSPLHF. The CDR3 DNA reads TGCGCCAGCAGCGGGAACGACGTCTTCTCCTATAATTCACCCCTCCACTTT.

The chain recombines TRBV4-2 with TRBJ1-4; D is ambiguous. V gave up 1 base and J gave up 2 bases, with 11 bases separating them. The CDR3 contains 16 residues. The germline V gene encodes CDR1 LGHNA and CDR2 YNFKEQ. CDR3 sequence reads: CASSQGGGVTNEKLFF. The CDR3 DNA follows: TGTGCCAGCAGCCAAGGAGGTGGGGTTACTAATGAAAAACTGTTTTTT.

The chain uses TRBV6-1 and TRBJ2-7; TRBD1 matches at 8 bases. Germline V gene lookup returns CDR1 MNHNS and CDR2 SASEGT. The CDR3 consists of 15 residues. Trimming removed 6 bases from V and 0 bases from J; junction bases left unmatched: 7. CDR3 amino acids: CASRPDRAFSYEQYF. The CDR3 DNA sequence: TGTGCCAGCAGGCCGGACAGGGCTTTCTCCTACGAGCAGTACTTC.

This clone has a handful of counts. The CDR3 sequence is CARKPASGSSDTQYF. The CDR3 nucleotides are TGTGCCCGAAAGCCAGCTAGCGGGAGTTCAGATACGCAGTATTTT. The chain uses TRBV2 and TRBJ2-3, with TRBD2 matching over 10 bases. Germline-derived CDR1 and CDR2 are SNHLY and FYNNEI. V was clipped by 11 bases and J by 4 bases; unmatched bases: 12. CDR3 length: 15 amino acids.

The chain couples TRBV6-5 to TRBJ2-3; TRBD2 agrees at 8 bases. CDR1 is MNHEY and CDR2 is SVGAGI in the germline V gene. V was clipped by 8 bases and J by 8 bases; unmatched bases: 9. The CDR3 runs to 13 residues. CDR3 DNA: TGTGCCAGCGGATCGGGGGGGCCTGCTACGCAGTATTTT. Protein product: CASGSGGPATQYF.

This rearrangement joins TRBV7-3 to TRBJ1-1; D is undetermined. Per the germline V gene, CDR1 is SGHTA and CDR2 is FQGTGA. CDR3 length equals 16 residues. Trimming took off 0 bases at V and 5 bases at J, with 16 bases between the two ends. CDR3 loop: CASSLTFPSTETEAFF. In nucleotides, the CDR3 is TGTGCCAGCAGCTTAACTTTCCCTTCCACTGAGACTGAAGCTTTCTTT.

The CDR3 bases are TGCGCCAGCAGTCCCCGGGACAGGGCCGGTCGAGGCTACACCTTC. As protein: CASSPRDRAGRGYTF. The chain combines TRBV23-1 with TRBJ1-2; 9 bases fit TRBD1. TRBV23-1 is noted as an ORF with a role that remains uncertain. J gave up 8 bases and V 4 bases, and 11 bases lay outside the gene matches. CDR3 length: 15 residues.

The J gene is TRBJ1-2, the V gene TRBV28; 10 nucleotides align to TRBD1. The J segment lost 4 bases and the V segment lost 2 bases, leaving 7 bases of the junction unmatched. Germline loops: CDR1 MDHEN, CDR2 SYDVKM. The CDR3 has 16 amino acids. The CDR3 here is CASSLGWGQGIYGYTF. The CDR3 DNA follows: TGTGCCAGCAGTTTAGGGTGGGGACAGGGGATCTATGGCTACACCTTC.

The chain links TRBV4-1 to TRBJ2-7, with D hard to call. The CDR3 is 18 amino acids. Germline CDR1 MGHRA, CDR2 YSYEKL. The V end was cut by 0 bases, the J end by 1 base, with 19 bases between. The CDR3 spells CASSQDKFSTVPSYEQYF. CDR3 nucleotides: TGCGCCAGCAGCCAAGATAAGTTTAGTACCGTACCGTCCTACGAGCAGTACTTC.